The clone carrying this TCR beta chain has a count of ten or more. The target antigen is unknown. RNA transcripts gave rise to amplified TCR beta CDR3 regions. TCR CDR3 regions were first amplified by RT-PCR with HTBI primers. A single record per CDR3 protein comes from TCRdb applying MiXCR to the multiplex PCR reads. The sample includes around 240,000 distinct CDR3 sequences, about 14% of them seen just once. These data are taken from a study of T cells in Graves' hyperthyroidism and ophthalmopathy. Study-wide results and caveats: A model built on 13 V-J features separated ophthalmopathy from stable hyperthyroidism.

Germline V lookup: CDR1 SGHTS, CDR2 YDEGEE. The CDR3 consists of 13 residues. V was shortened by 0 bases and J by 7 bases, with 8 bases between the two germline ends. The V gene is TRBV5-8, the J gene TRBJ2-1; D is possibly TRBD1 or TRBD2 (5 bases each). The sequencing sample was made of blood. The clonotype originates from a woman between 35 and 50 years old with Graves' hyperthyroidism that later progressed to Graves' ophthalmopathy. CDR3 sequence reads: CASSLVGTNEQFF. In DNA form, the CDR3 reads TGTGCCAGCAGCTTGGTAGGGACGAATGAGCAGTTCTTC.